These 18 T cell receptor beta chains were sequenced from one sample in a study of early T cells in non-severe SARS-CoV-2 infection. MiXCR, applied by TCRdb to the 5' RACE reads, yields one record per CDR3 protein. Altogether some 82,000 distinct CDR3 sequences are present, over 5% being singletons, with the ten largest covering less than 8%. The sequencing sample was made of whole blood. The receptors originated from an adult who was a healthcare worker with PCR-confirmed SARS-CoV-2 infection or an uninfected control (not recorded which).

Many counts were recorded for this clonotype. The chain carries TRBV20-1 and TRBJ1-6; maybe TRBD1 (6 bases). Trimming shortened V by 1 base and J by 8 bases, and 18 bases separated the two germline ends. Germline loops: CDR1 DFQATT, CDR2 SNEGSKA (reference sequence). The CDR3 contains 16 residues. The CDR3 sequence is CSARVRGLPRHSPLHF. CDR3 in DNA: TGCAGTGCTAGAGTACGGGGGCTGCCACGGCATTCACCCCTCCACTTT.

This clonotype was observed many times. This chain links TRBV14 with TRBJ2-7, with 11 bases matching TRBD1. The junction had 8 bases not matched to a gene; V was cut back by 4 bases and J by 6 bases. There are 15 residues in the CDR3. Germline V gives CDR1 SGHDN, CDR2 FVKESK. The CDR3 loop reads CASSRGQGAGGEQYF. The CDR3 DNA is TGTGCCAGCAGCCGCGGACAGGGGGCAGGGGGCGAGCAGTACTTC. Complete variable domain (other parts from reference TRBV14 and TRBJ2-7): EAGVTQFPSHSVIEKGQTVTLRCDPISGHDNLYWYRRVMGKEIKFLLHFVKESKQDESGMPNNRFLAERTGGTYSTLKVQPAELEDSGVYFCASSRGQGAGGEQYFGPGTRLTVT.

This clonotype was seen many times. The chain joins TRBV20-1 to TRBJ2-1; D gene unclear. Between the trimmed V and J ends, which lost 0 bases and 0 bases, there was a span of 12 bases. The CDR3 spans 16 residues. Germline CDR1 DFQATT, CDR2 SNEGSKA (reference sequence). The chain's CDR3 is CSARDSFKLSYNEQFF. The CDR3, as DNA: TGCAGTGCTAGAGATTCTTTTAAACTCTCCTACAATGAGCAGTTCTTC.

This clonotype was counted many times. As DNA, the CDR3 is TGCAGCACACGACAGGGGGCAACTGAGCAGTTCTTC. Protein product: CSTRQGATEQFF. The J gene is TRBJ2-1, the V gene TRBV29-1; 10 nucleotides line up with TRBD1. V shed 8 bases and J 9 bases; nucleotides not matched to a gene: 7. This CDR3 region has 12 residues. In germline, CDR1 is SQVTM, CDR2 ANQGSEA.

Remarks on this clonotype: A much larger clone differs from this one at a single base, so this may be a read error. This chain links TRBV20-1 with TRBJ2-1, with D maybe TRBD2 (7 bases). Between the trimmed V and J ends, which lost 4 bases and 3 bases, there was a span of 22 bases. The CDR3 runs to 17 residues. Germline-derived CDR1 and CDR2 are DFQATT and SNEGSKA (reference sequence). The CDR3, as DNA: TGCAGTGCTACGGCAGGGGCGGCTAGCGGCCACTACAATGAGCAGTTCTTC. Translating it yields CSATAGAASGHYNEQFF.

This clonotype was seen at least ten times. CDR3 amino acids: CASSEGTEFQPQHF. Here the CDR3 DNA reads TGTGCCAGCAGTGAAGGGACAGAGTTTCAGCCCCAGCATTTT. The gene calls are TRBV6-2 or TRBV6-3 and TRBJ1-5, with TRBD1 identical over 7 bases. CDR3 length: 14 residues. Per the germline V gene, CDR1 is MNHEY and CDR2 is SVGEGT. The V segment lost 5 bases and the J segment 6 bases; nucleotides outside the gene matches: 7.

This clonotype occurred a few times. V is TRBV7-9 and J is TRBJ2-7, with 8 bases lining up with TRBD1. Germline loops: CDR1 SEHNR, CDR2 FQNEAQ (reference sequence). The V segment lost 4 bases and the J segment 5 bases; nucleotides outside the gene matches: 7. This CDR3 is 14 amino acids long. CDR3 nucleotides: TGTGCCAGCAGCTCGACAGGGGAGAAGGACGAGCAGTACTTC. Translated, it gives CASSSTGEKDEQYF.

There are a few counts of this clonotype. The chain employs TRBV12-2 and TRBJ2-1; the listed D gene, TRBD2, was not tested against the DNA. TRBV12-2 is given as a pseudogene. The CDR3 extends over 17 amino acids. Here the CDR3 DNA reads TGTGCAAGTCGCTTAGCGCGTGAAGAGGAGGCCTACAATGAGCAGTTCTTC. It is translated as CASRLAREEEAYNEQFF.

CDR3 loop: CSVHSTGLGETQYF. CDR3 in DNA: TGCAGCGTCCATTCGACAGGGTTGGGAGAGACCCAGTACTTC. The chain joins TRBV29-1 to TRBJ2-5, with 7 bases aligning to TRBD1. The V gene end was trimmed by 6 bases and the J gene end by 4 bases; junction bases not matched to a gene: 11. There are 14 residues in the CDR3. Germline CDR1 reads SQVTM; CDR2 reads ANQGSEA.

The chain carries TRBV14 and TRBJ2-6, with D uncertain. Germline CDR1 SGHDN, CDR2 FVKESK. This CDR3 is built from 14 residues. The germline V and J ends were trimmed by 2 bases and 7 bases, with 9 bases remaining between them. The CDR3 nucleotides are TGTGCCAGCAGCCAACAGTACGGCGCCAACGTCCTGACTTTC. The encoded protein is CASSQQYGANVLTF.

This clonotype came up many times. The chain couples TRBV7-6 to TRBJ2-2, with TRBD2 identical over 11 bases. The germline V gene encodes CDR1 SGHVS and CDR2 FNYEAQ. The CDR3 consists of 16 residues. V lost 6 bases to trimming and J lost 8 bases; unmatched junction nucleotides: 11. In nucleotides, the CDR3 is TGTGCCAGCAGTTCTCTTAGCGGGGGGGCCGGAGGGGAGCTGTTTTTT. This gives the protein CASSSLSGGAGGELFF.

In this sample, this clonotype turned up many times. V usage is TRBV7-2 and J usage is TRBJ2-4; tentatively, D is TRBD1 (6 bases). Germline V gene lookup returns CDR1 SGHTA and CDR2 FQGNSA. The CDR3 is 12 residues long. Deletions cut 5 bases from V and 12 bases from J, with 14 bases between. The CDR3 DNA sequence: TGTGCCAGCAGCCGACCTGGGGGCACTCAGTACTTC. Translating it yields CASSRPGGTQYF.

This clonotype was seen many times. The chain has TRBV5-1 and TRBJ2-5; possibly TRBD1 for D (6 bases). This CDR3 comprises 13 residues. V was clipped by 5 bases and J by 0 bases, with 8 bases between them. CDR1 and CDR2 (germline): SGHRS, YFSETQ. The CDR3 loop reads CASRRGYQETQYF. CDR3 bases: TGCGCCAGCAGGAGGGGGTACCAAGAGACCCAGTACTTC.

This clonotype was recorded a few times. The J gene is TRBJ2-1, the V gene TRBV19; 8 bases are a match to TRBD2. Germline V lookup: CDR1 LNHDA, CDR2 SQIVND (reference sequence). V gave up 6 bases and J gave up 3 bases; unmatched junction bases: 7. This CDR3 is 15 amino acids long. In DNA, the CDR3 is TGTGCCAGTAGCTATAGCGGGGCTTACTACAATGAGCAGTTCTTC. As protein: CASSYSGAYYNEQFF.

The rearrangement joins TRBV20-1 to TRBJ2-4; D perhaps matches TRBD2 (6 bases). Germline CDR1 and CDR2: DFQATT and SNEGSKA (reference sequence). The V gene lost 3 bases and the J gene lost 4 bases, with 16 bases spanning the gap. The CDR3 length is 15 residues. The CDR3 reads CSASWEVLAKNIQYF. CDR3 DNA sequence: TGCAGTGCTAGTTGGGAGGTTTTAGCAAAAAACATTCAGTACTTC.

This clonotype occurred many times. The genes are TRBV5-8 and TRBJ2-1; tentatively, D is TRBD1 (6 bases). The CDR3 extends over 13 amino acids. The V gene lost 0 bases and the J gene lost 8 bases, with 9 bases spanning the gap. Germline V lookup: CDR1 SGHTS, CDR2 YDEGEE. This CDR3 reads CASSLGQGYEQFF. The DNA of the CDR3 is TGTGCCAGCAGCTTGGGGCAGGGGTATGAGCAGTTCTTC.

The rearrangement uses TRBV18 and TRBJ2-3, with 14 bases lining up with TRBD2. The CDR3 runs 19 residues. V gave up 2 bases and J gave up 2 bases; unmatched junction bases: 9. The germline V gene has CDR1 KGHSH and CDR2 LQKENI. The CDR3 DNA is TGTGCCAGCTCACCAGAATCCCCGGGACTAGCGGGGGTCACAGATACGCAGTATTTT. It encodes CASSPESPGLAGVTDTQYF. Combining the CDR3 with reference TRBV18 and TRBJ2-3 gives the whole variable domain NAGVMQNPRHLVRRRGQEARLRCSPMKGHSHVYWYRQLPEEGLKFMVYLQKENIIDESGMPKERFSAEFPKEGPSILRIQQVVRGDSAAYFCASSPESPGLAGVTDTQYFGPGTRLTVL.

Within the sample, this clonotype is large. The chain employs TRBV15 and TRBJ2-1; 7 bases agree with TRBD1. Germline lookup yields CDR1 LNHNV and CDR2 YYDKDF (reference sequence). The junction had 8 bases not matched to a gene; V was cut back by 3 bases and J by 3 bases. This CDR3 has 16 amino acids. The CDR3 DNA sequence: TGTGCCACCAGCAGGGGGGACAGACCGTTCTACAATGAGCAGTTCTTC. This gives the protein CATSRGDRPFYNEQFF.